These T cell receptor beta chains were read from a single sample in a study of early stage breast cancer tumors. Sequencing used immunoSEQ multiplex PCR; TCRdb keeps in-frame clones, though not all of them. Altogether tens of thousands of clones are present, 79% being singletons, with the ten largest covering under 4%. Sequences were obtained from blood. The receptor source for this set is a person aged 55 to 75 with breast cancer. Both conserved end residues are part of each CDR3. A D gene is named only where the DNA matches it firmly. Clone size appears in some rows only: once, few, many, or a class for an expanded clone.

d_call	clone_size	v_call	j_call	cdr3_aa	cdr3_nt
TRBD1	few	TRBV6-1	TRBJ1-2	CASSGTGGDYGYTF	TGTGCCAGCAGTGGGACAGGGGGTGACTATGGCTACACCTTC
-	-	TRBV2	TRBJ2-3	CASSLDTHTDTQYF	TGTGCCAGCTCTCTGGACACCCACACAGATACGCAGTATTTT
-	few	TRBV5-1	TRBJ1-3	CASSRRGAGNTIYF	TGCGCCAGCAGCAGGAGGGGGGCTGGAAACACCATATATTTT
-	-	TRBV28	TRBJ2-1	CASSFGGGKGFYNEQFF	TGTGCCAGCAGTTTTGGCGGCGGCAAGGGATTCTACAATGAGCAGTTCTTC
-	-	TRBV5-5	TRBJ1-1	CASSVIVGTEAFF	TGTGCCAGCAGCGTCATAGTGGGGACTGAAGCTTTCTTT
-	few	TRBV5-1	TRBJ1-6	CASSPTGGSNSPLHF	TGCGCCAGCAGCCCGACGGGAGGCTCTAATTCACCCCTCCACTTT
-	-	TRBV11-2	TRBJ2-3	CASSLVFGLSTDTQYF	TGTGCCAGCAGCTTAGTCTTCGGGTTGAGCACAGATACGCAGTATTTT
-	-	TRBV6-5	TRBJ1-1	CASSYAGGRATEAFF	TGTGCCAGCAGTTACGCCGGGGGGCGCGCCACTGAAGCTTTCTTT
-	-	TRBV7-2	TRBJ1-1	CASSLRRISEAFF	TGTGCCAGCAGCCTTAGGAGGATCTCTGAAGCTTTCTTT
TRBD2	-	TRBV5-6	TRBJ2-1	CASSSLAGGPDEQFF	TGTGCCAGCAGCTCACTAGCGGGGGGGCCTGATGAGCAGTTCTTC
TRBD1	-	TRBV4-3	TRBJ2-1	CASSQRQGASEEQFF	TGCGCCAGCAGCCAAAGACAGGGGGCGTCGGAAGAGCAGTTCTTC
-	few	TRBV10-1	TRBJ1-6	CATLPGLSSYNSPLHF	TGCGCCACCCTACCCGGGTTGAGCTCCTATAATTCACCCCTCCACTTT
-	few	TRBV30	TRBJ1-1	CAWSVREAAFF	TGTGCCTGGAGTGTACGGGAGGCAGCTTTCTTT
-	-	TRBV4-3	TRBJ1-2	CASSQVGRDYTF	TGCGCCAGCAGCCAAGTAGGGCGAGACTACACCTTC
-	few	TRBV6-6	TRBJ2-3	CASSMTRDTQYF	TGTGCCAGCAGTATGACGAGAGATACGCAGTATTTT
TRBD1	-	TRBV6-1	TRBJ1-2	CASNPRTGDGYTF	TGTGCCAGCAACCCCCGGACAGGGGACGGCTACACCTTC
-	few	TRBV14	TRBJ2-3	CASRASRGSTDTQYF	TGTGCCAGCAGAGCATCGAGGGGTAGCACAGATACGCAGTATTTT
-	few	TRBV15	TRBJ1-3	CATSSQLWGHLLASGNTIYF	TGTGCCACCAGCTCCCAATTGTGGGGACATCTTCTTGCCTCTGGAAACACCATATATTTT
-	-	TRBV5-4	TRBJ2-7	CASSTSVRRLEQYF	TGTGCCAGCAGCACCTCGGTGAGGCGGCTGGAGCAGTACTTC
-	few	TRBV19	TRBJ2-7	CASSIKGPYEQYF	TGTGCCAGTAGTATAAAGGGCCCCTACGAGCAGTACTTC
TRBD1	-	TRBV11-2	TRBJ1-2	CASSSLGQGASGYTF	TGTGCCAGCAGCTCCCTAGGACAGGGGGCGAGTGGCTACACCTTC
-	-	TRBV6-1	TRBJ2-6	CASSEVEAGANVLTF	TGTGCCAGCAGTGAAGTGGAGGCTGGGGCCAACGTCCTGACTTTC
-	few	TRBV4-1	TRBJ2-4	CASSQDLVKNIQYF	TGCGCCAGCAGCCAAGACCTCGTCAAAAACATTCAGTACTTC
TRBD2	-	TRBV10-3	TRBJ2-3	CAISETSGGPLSDTQYF	TGTGCCATCAGTGAGACTAGCGGGGGGCCCCTCTCGGATACGCAGTATTTT
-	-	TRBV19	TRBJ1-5	CASSIGRGDGQPQHF	TGTGCCAGTAGTATCGGGCGGGGGGACGGTCAGCCCCAGCATTTT
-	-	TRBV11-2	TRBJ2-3	CATRRGSSTDTQYF	TGTGCCACTCGACGGGGGTCTAGCACAGATACGCAGTATTTT
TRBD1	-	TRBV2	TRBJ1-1	CASIMTGRNTEAFF	TGTGCCAGCATAATGACAGGGAGGAACACTGAAGCTTTCTTT
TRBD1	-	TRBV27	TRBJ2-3	CASSKGQGKWGTQYF	TGTGCCAGCAGCAAGGGACAGGGAAAGTGGGGTACGCAGTATTTT
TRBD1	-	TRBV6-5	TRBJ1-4	CATQGQGDEKLFF	TGTGCCACTCAAGGACAGGGGGATGAAAAACTGTTTTTT